Listed below are T cell receptor beta chains from one sample, sequenced in a study of blood T cell repertoires in COVID-19. TCRdb's copy holds only in-frame clones and misses some; the assay was immunoSEQ multiplex PCR. Of about 50,000 clones listed, around 92% are singletons. The sequenced sample consisted of peripheral blood. Source of these receptors: a human donor in a cohort sampled during active COVID-19. Both conserved end residues are part of each CDR3. D genes are given only for firm matches. Clone sizes are given selectively: once, few, many, or a class where the clone is expanded.

CDR3aa: CASSGRELKTNYGYTF; CDR3nt: TGCGCCAGCAGCGGCCGGGAGCTAAAGACTAACTATGGCTACACCTTC; v_gene: TRBV4-1; abundance: .; d_gene: .; j_gene: TRBJ1-2
CDR3aa: CASSLEGTSLHEQFF; CDR3nt: TGCGCCAGCAGCTTGGAGGGGACTAGCCTCCATGAGCAGTTCTTC; v_gene: TRBV5-1; abundance: once; d_gene: TRBD2; j_gene: TRBJ2-1
CDR3aa: CASRGARQYGYTF; CDR3nt: TGCGCCAGCAGGGGGGCACGACAATATGGCTACACCTTC; v_gene: TRBV5-1; abundance: .; d_gene: .; j_gene: TRBJ1-2
CDR3aa: CASSPRGAPDTQYF; CDR3nt: TGTGCCAGCAGCCCCCGGGGGGCACCAGATACGCAGTATTTT; v_gene: TRBV9; abundance: .; d_gene: .; j_gene: TRBJ2-3
CDR3aa: CASSLEAGASSYEQYF; CDR3nt: TGCGCCAGCAGCTTGGAGGCGGGAGCGAGCTCCTACGAGCAGTACTTC; v_gene: TRBV5-1; abundance: .; d_gene: TRBD2; j_gene: TRBJ2-7
CDR3aa: CASSPGQGARNTEAFF; CDR3nt: TGTGCCAGCAGCCCCGGACAGGGGGCTCGGAACACTGAAGCTTTCTTT; v_gene: TRBV7-8; abundance: .; d_gene: TRBD1; j_gene: TRBJ1-1
CDR3aa: CASSRGLAGDTDTQYF; CDR3nt: TGTGCCAGCAGCCGAGGACTAGCGGGGGACACAGATACGCAGTATTTT; v_gene: TRBV5-4; abundance: .; d_gene: TRBD2; j_gene: TRBJ2-3
CDR3aa: CAIIRGVTQYF; CDR3nt: TGTGCCATCATCAGAGGAGTGACCCAGTACTTC; v_gene: TRBV10-3; abundance: .; d_gene: .; j_gene: TRBJ2-5
CDR3aa: CASSQTSGQGRNTIYF; CDR3nt: TGTGCCAGCAGCCAAACCTCGGGACAGGGACGAAACACCATATATTTT; v_gene: TRBV16; abundance: .; d_gene: TRBD1; j_gene: TRBJ1-3
CDR3aa: CATTVGGRTGELFF; CDR3nt: TGTGCCACGACGGTGGGGGGGCGCACCGGGGAGCTGTTTTTT; v_gene: TRBV19; abundance: .; d_gene: .; j_gene: TRBJ2-2
CDR3aa: CASSSQWRDTNYGYTF; CDR3nt: TGTGCCAGCAGTTCCCAGTGGCGGGATACTAACTATGGCTACACCTTC; v_gene: TRBV28; abundance: .; d_gene: .; j_gene: TRBJ1-2
CDR3aa: CASSPVGGGYGYTF; CDR3nt: TGTGCCAGCAGTCCCGTCGGGGGAGGCTATGGCTACACCTTC; v_gene: TRBV28; abundance: once; d_gene: .; j_gene: TRBJ1-2
CDR3aa: CASRTGVADNEKLFF; CDR3nt: TGTGCCAGTCGGACAGGCGTCGCCGATAATGAAAAACTGTTTTTT; v_gene: TRBV19; abundance: once; d_gene: TRBD1; j_gene: TRBJ1-4
CDR3aa: CASSLSGGTGFGEQYF; CDR3nt: TGTGCCAGCAGTTTATCGGGCGGGACGGGGTTCGGCGAGCAGTACTTC; v_gene: TRBV27; abundance: .; d_gene: .; j_gene: TRBJ2-7
CDR3aa: CASSGLAARLSTDTQYF; CDR3nt: TGTGCCAGCAGTGGCCTAGCGGCCCGCCTTAGCACAGATACGCAGTATTTT; v_gene: TRBV2; abundance: .; d_gene: TRBD2; j_gene: TRBJ2-3
CDR3aa: CASSDSQGGNYEQYF; CDR3nt: TGTGCCAGCAGTGACTCCCAGGGGGGTAACTACGAGCAGTACTTC; v_gene: TRBV2; abundance: .; d_gene: .; j_gene: TRBJ2-7